These 11 T cell receptor beta chains came from one sample sequenced in a study of breast tumors, draining lymph nodes, adjacent tissues. Breast cancer patients provided tissue from their axillary draining lymph nodes. TCRdb re-called the multiplex PCR reads with MiXCR, one entry per CDR3 protein. The sample yields roughly 260,000 distinct CDR3 sequences, 30% to 35% seen once. Sequencing used axillary lymph node tissue. The receptors come from a female donor with breast cancer. Some clones in this sample may be carry-over from other donors' samples.

This clonotype occurred many times. This sequence joins TRBV6-5 and TRBJ1-2, with 9 bases identical to TRBD1. The germline V gene encodes CDR1 MNHEY and CDR2 SVGAGI. The CDR3 contains 14 residues. Losses at the gene ends were 6 bases for V and 7 bases for J; bases not matched to a gene: 9. The CDR3, as DNA: TGTGCCAGCAGCCGGCCACAGGGGGCTGGTGGCTACACCTTC. This sequence encodes CASSRPQGAGGYTF.

This clonotype was counted many times. The chain recombines TRBV20-1 with TRBJ1-4; 7 bases fit TRBD1. Germline-derived CDR1 and CDR2 are DFQATT and SNEGSKA (reference sequence). This CDR3 spans 13 amino acids. V gave up 1 base and J gave up 10 bases; unmatched junction bases: 6. The CDR3 reads CSARGQGERKLFF. CDR3 sequence (DNA): TGCAGTGCTAGAGGACAGGGAGAAAGAAAACTGTTTTTT.

This clonotype has a count of ten or more. V and J are TRBV5-5 and TRBJ1-2; D possibly corresponds to TRBD1 (6 bases). V lost 3 bases and J 3 bases, leaving 15 bases between the germline ends. CDR1 and CDR2 from the germline V gene are SGHKS and YYEKEE (reference sequence). This CDR3 is built from 15 residues. The CDR3 here is CASSSRWTEYYGYTF. CDR3 in DNA: TGTGCCAGCAGCTCCAGATGGACAGAGTACTATGGCTACACCTTC.

This clonotype turned up a few times. V gene TRBV5-4 combines with J gene TRBJ2-3; tentatively, D is TRBD2 (6 bases). Trimming removed 3 bases at V and 2 bases at J, with 13 bases between. Germline loops: CDR1 SGHNT, CDR2 YYREEE (reference sequence). This CDR3 comprises 15 residues. CDR3 nucleotide sequence: TGTGCCAGCAGCTCAAAGCGGGCCTTCACAGATACGCAGTATTTT. Translation: CASSSKRAFTDTQYF.

This clonotype was seen at least ten times. The chain joins TRBV20-1 to TRBJ1-2; D is uncertain. The CDR3 is 15 residues long. Trimming cost V 3 bases and J 6 bases, with 20 bases left between them. Germline CDR1 DFQATT, CDR2 SNEGSKA (reference sequence). CDR3 loop: CSASREPEGLNGYTF. CDR3 nucleotide sequence: TGCAGTGCTAGCCGCGAGCCAGAAGGTCTAAATGGCTACACCTTC.

This rearrangement joins TRBV15 to TRBJ2-7; no clear D. The germline V gene has CDR1 LNHNV and CDR2 YYDKDF (reference sequence). The CDR3 runs to 18 residues. V was pared by 0 bases and J by 5 bases, with 23 bases between. The CDR3, as DNA: TGTGCCACCAGCAGAGATAAGGTGGCAGGCCGAGAATCTGACGAGCAGTACTTC. Translation gives CATSRDKVAGRESDEQYF.

As for this clonotype: Possible read error: a much larger clone is one base away. The chain uses TRBV6-5 and TRBJ2-1; 8 nucleotides agree with TRBD2. V shed 9 bases, J shed 7 bases, and the junction held 11 bases outside the gene matches. The CDR3 has 14 residues. Germline V gives CDR1 MNHEY, CDR2 SVGAGI. CDR3 protein: CASRRTSSRNEQFF. The CDR3 DNA sequence: TGTGCCAGTCGACGGACTAGCAGCCGAAATGAGCAGTTCTTC.

This clonotype was observed a handful of times. The J gene is TRBJ1-1, the V gene TRBV7-9, with D perhaps matching TRBD1 (5 bases). Trimming cost V 3 bases and J 4 bases, with 15 bases left between them. The length of the CDR3 is 15 residues. The germline V gene encodes CDR1 SEHNR and CDR2 FQNEAQ (reference sequence). The CDR3, as DNA: TGTGCCAGCAGCTTTCTTGGGCAGGGTGGCACTGAAGCTTTCTTT. This codes for CASSFLGQGGTEAFF.

This clonotype was recorded many times. The chain recombines TRBV12-3 or TRBV12-4 with TRBJ1-2; D is unclear. V was cut by 3 bases and J by 0 bases, with 5 bases left in between. This CDR3 has 13 residues. CDR3 DNA sequence: TGTGCCAGCAGTTTCTCACCTAACTATGGCTACACCTTC. This translates into CASSFSPNYGYTF.

The V call is TRBV24-1, the J call TRBJ2-1; 10 bases agree with TRBD2. This CDR3 has 14 residues. Unmatched junction bases numbered 2, after V lost 5 bases and J lost 5 bases. Germline-derived CDR1 and CDR2 are KGHDR and SFDVKD. This chain's CDR3 is CATSVTSGDNEQFF. The CDR3 DNA follows: TGTGCCACCAGTGTAACTAGCGGGGACAATGAGCAGTTCTTC.

The rearrangement joins TRBV28 to TRBJ1-2; a weak D match, TRBD1 (5 bases). Trimming removed 2 bases from V and 5 bases from J, with 15 bases in between. This CDR3 has 15 residues. CDR1 MDHEN and CDR2 SYDVKM come from the germline V gene. The CDR3 DNA sequence: TGTGCCAGCAGTTTAACAGTGGTGGGGGGATATGGCTACACCTTC. It yields the protein CASSLTVVGGYGYTF.